The text below deals with one T cell receptor beta chain. Sequencing used immunoSEQ multiplex PCR; TCRdb keeps in-frame clones, though not all of them. This table has around 52,000 clones, under 95% appearing once. This sample stems from a study of T cell changes during pregnancy in multiple sclerosis. V gave up 6 bases and J gave up 8 bases; unmatched junction bases: 4. Germline V gives CDR1 SNHLY, CDR2 FYNNEI. The CDR3 extends over 14 amino acids. The sequence was obtained from a female donor with multiple sclerosis, enrolled in a pregnancy study. Sequencing was performed on CD4+ T cells from peripheral blood mononuclear cells, taken in the second trimester of pregnancy. The chain joins TRBV2 to TRBJ2-2, with 12 bases matching TRBD1. The CDR3 bases are TGTGCCAGCAGCCGGGACAGGGGGCAGGGGGAGCTGTTTTTT. Residues: CASSRDRGQGELFF.